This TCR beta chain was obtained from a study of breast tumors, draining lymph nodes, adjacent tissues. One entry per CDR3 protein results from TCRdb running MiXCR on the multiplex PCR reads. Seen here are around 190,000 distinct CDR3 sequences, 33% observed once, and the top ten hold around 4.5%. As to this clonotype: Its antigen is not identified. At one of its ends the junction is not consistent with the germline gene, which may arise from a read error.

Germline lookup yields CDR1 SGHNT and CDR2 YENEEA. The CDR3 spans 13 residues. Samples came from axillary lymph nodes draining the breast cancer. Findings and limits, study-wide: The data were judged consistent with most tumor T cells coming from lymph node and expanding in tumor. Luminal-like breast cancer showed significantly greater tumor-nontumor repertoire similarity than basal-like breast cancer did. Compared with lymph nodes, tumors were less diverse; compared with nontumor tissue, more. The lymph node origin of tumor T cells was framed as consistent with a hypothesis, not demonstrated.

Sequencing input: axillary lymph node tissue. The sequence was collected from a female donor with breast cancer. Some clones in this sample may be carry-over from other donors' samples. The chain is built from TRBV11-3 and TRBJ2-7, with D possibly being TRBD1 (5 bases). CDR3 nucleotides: TGTGCCAGCAGCTTGGGGCAGGGATACGAGCAGCACTTC. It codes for CASSLGQGYEQHF.